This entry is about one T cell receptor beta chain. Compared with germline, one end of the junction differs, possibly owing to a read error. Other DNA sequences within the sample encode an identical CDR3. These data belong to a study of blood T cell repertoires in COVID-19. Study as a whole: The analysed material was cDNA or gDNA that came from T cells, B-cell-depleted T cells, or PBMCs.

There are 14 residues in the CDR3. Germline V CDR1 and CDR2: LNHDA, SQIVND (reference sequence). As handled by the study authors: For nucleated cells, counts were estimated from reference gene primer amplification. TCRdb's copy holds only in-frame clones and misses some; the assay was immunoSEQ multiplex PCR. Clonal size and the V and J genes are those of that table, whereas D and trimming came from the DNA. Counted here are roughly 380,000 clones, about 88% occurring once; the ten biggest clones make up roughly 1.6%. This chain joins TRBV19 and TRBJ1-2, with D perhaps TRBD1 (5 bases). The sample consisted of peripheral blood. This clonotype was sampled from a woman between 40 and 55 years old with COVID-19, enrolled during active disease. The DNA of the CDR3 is TGCGCCAGTAGTATGGCCCGGGACTCGGGGGGCTACACCTTC. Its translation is CASSMARDSGGYTF.